Below are 8 T cell receptor beta chains sequenced from a single sample in a study of T-cell reconstitution after alpha-beta-depleted transplantation in children. Researchers prepared the TCRbeta library using unique molecular identifiers, the study reports. In TCRdb, the PCR reads were re-called with MiXCR into one record per CDR3 protein. The data show about 410,000 distinct CDR3 sequences, just over 20% seen once. The starting material was PBMCs from the stem cell graft donor, obtained from the stem cell graft. Receptors originate from a human donor who donated a stem cell graft to a child with acute myeloid leukemia.

This clonotype showed up just a few times. The genes are TRBV7-9 and TRBJ2-2; 8 bases line up with TRBD2. The germline V gene has CDR1 SEHNR and CDR2 FQNEAQ (reference sequence). J was trimmed by 6 bases and V by 5 bases; bases with no gene match: 8. This CDR3 region has 15 residues. The CDR3 DNA sequence: TGTGCCAGCAGCCTTACTAGCGGTGTGCCCGGGGAGCTGTTTTTT. Translating it yields CASSLTSGVPGELFF.

This chain joins TRBV28 and TRBJ2-5; D uncertain. Trimming removed 7 bases at V and 0 bases at J, with 12 bases between. This CDR3 is built from 14 residues. Looked up from germline, CDR1 is MDHEN and CDR2 is SYDVKM. For the CDR3, the DNA is TGTGCCAGCATCTCCGGACCATACCAAGAGACCCAGTACTTC. Translated: CASISGPYQETQYF. Supplemented by reference TRBV28 and TRBJ2-5, the full variable domain reads DVKVTQSSRYLVKRTGEKVFLECVQDMDHENMFWYRQDPGLGLRLIYFSYDVKMKEKGDIPEGYSVSREKKERFSLILESASTNQTSMYLCASISGPYQETQYFGPGTRLLVL.

This clonotype turned up a few times. J is TRBJ2-7 and V is TRBV20-1, with D possibly TRBD2 on 7 matching bases. Germline CDR1 is DFQATT and CDR2 is SNEGSKA (reference sequence). V was trimmed by 3 bases and J by 1 base, leaving 16 bases between them. The CDR3 runs 15 residues. This chain's CDR3 is CSASQGRGISYEQYF. CDR3 coding DNA: TGCAGTGCTAGCCAGGGGCGGGGGATTTCCTACGAGCAGTACTTC.

Remarks on this clonotype: A much larger clonotype is one base distant, so this may be a read error. This chain connects TRBV24-1 to TRBJ2-3, with D tentatively TRBD1 (6 bases). This CDR3 is 15 amino acids long. Germline-derived CDR1 and CDR2 are KGHDR and SFDVKD. The CDR3: CANSRDRTTTDTQYF. The CDR3 nucleotides read TGTGCCAACAGTAGAGACAGGACCACCACAGATACGCAGTATTTT.

The CDR3 is CASSFDKIGGTNYGYTF. The CDR3 DNA is TGTGCCAGCAGCTTCGATAAAATAGGGGGGACTAACTATGGCTACACCTTC. The chain carries TRBV11-1 and TRBJ1-2; TRBD1 is a possible D gene (6 bases). Per the germline V gene, CDR1 is SGHAT and CDR2 is FQDESV (reference sequence). Trimming shortened V by 3 bases and J by 0 bases, and 17 bases separated the two germline ends. The CDR3 loop spans 17 amino acids.

This clonotype was seen a handful of times. The V gene is TRBV20-1, the J gene TRBJ1-1; D remains unclear. Germline V CDR1 and CDR2: DFQATT, SNEGSKA (reference sequence). CDR3 length equals 13 residues. V dropped 1 base and J dropped 1 base, with 7 bases sitting between them. CDR3 bases: TGCAGTGCTAGAGTCGTGCAGAACACTGAAGCTTTCTTT. The encoded protein is CSARVVQNTEAFF.

This clonotype has just a few counts. The chain recombines TRBV20-1 with TRBJ2-7, with 8 bases fitting TRBD1. This CDR3 region has 12 residues. Germline assignment: CDR1 DFQATT and CDR2 SNEGSKA (reference sequence). Germline trimming cut 6 bases from V and 12 bases from J; bases unmatched to any gene: 13. The CDR3, as DNA: TGCAGTGCATATGGGACAGGTGGTAACCTGTACTTC. This codes for CSAYGTGGNLYF.

The J gene is TRBJ2-5, the V gene TRBV28, with 7 bases matching TRBD2. Germline loops: CDR1 MDHEN, CDR2 SYDVKM. This CDR3 has 13 residues. V was clipped by 7 bases and J by 3 bases; unmatched bases: 5. The CDR3 nucleotides are TGTGCCAGCATAGAGGGAGGGAAAGAGACCCAGTACTTC. Its protein is CASIEGGKETQYF.